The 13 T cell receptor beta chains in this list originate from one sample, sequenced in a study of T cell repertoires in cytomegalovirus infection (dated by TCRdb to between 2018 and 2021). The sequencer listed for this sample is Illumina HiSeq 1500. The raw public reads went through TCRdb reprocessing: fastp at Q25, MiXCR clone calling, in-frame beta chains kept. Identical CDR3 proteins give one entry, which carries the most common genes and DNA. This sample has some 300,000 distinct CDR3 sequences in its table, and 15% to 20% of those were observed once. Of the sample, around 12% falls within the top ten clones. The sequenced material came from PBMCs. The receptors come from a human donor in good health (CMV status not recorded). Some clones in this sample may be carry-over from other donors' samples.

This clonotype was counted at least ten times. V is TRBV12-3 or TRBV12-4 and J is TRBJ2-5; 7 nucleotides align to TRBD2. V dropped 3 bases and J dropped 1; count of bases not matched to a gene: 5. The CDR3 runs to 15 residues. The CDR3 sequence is CASSFAGGSQETQYF. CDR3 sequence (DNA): TGTGCCAGCAGTTTCGCGGGCGGGAGCCAAGAGACCCAGTACTTC.

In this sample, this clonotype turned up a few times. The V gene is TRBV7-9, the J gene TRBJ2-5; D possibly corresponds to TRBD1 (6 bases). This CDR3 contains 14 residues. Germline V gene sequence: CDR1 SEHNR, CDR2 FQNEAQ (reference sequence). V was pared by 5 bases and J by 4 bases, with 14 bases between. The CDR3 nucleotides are TGTGCCAGCAGCCCAGGGTTGACAGGAGAGACCCAGTACTTC. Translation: CASSPGLTGETQYF.

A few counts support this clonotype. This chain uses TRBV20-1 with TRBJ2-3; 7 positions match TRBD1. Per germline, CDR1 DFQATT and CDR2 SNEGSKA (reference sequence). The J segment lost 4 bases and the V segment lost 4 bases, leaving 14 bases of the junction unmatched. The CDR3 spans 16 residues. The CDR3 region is CSAKKRQGRGSDTQYF. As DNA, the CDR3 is TGCAGTGCTAAGAAAAGACAGGGACGAGGCTCAGATACGCAGTATTTT.

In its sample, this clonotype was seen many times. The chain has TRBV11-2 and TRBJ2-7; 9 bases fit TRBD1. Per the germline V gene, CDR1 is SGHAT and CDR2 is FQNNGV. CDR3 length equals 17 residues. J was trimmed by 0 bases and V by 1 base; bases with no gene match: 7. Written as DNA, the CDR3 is TGTGCCAGCAGCTTAGGTTTTGAGGACAGGGGCTCCTACGAGCAGTACTTC. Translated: CASSLGFEDRGSYEQYF.

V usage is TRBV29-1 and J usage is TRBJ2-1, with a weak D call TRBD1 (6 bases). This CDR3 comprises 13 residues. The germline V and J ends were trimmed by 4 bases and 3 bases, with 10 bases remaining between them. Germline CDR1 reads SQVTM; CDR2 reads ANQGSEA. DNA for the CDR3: TGCAGCGTTGCGTCGGACAGCTACAATGAGCAGTTCTTC. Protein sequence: CSVASDSYNEQFF.

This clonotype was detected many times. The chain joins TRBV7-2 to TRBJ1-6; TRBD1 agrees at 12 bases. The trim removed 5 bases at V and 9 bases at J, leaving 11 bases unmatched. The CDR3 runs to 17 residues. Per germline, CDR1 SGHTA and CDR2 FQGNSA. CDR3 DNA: TGTGCCAGCAGCACACGTCCCGGGACAGGGGGCTTTTCACCCCTCCACTTT. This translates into CASSTRPGTGGFSPLHF.

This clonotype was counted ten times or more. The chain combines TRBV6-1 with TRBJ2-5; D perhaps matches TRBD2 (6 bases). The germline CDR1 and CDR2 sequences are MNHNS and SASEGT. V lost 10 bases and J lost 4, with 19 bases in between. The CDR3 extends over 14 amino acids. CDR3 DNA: TGTGCCACCCTTCGACCGCCGGGACTAGAGACCCAGTACTTC. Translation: CATLRPPGLETQYF.

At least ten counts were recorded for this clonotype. CDR3 in DNA: TGTGCCACCAGTGATCGGACACCCACGAACACCGGGGAGCTGTTTTTT. It encodes CATSDRTPTNTGELFF. The chain has TRBV24-1 and TRBJ2-2; D may be TRBD1 (5 bases). Per the germline V gene, CDR1 is KGHDR and CDR2 is SFDVKD. V was pared by 3 bases and J by 0 bases, with 10 bases between. This CDR3 has 16 amino acids.

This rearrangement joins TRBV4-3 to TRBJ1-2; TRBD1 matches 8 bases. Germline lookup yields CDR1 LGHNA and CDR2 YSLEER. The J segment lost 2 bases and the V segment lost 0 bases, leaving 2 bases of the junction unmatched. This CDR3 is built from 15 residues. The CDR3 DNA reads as TGCGCCAGCAGCCAAGACAGGGGGCGGAACTATGGCTACACCTTC. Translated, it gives CASSQDRGRNYGYTF.

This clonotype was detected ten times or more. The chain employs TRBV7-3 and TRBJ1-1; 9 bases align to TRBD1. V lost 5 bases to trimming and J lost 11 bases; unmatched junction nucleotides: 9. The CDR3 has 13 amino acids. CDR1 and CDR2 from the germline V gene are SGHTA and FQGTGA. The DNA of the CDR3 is TGTGCCAGCAGCACGGGACAGGGAAAAGTGGCTTTCTTT. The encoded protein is CASSTGQGKVAFF.

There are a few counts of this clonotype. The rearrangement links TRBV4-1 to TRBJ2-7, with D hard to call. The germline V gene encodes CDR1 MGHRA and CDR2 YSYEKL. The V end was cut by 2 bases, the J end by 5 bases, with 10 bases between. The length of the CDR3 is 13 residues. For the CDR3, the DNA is TGCGCCAGCAGCCAACCCCCCGTACACGAGCAGTACTTC. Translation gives CASSQPPVHEQYF.

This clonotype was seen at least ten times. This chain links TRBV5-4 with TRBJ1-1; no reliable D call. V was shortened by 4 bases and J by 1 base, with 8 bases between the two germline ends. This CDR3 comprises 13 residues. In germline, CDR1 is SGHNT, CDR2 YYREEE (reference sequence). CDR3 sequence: CASSPQTNTEAFF. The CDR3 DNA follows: TGTGCCAGCAGCCCACAAACGAACACTGAAGCTTTCTTT.

CDR3 DNA sequence: TGTGCCAGCAGCTTAGTGCCTAGTGGTTCCATCACAGATACGCAGTATTTT. Its translation is CASSLVPSGSITDTQYF. The chain carries TRBV7-8 and TRBJ2-3; unclear D gene. The V end lost 1 base, the J end lost 2 bases, and 16 bases lay between the germline ends. CDR1 SGHVS and CDR2 FQNEAQ come from the germline V gene. CDR3 size: 17 residues.